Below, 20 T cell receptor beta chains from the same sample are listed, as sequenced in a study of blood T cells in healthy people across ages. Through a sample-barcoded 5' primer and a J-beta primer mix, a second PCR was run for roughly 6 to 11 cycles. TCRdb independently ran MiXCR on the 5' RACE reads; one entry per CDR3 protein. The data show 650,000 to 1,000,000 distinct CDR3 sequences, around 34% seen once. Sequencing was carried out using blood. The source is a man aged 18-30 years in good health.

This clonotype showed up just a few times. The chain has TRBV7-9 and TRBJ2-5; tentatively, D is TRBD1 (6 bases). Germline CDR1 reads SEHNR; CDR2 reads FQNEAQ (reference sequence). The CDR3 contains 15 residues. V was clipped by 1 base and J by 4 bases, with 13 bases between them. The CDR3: CASSLGLDSVETQYF. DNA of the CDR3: TGTGCCAGCAGCTTAGGGTTGGACAGTGTAGAGACCCAGTACTTC.

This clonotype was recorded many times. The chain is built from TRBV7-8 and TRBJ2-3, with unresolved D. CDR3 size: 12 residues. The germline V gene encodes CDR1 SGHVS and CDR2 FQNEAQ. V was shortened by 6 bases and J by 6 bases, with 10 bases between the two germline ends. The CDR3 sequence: CASREPTDTQYF. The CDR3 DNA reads TGTGCCAGCAGGGAACCTACGGATACGCAGTATTTT.

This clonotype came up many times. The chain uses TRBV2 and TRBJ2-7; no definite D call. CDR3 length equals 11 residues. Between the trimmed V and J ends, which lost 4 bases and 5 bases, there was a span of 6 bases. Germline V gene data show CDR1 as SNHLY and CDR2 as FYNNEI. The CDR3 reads CASSGKNEQYF. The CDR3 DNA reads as TGTGCCAGCAGTGGGAAAAACGAGCAGTACTTC.

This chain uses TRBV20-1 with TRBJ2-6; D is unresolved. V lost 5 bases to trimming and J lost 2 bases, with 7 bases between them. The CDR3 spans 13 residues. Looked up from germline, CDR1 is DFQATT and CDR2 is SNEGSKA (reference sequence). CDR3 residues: CSAYNPGANVLTF. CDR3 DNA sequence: TGCAGTGCTTATAACCCTGGGGCCAACGTCCTGACTTTC.

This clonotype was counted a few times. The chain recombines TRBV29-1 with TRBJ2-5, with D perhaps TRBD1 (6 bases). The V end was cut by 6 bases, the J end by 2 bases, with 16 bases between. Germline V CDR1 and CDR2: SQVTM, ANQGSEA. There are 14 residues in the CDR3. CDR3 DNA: TGCAGCGTATACTTAAGGACAGCGCAAGAGACCCAGTACTTC. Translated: CSVYLRTAQETQYF.

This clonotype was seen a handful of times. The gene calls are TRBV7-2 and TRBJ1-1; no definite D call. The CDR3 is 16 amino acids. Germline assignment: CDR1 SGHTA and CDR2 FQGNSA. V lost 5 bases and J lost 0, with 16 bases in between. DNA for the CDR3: TGTGCCAGCAGCGAGACTCTGTGGACCTTGAACACTGAAGCTTTCTTT. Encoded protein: CASSETLWTLNTEAFF.

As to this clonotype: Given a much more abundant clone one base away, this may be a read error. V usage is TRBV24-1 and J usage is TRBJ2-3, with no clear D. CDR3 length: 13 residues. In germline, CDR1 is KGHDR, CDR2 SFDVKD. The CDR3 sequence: CATSDTLTDTRYF. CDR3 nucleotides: TGTGCCACCAGTGATACCCTCACAGATACGCGGTATTTT.

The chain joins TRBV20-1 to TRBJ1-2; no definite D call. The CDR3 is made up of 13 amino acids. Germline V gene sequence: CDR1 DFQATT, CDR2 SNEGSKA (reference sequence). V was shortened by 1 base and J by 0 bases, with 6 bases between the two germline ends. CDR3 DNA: TGCAGTGCTAGAGGGCTAGCTAACTATGGCTACACCTTC. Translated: CSARGLANYGYTF.

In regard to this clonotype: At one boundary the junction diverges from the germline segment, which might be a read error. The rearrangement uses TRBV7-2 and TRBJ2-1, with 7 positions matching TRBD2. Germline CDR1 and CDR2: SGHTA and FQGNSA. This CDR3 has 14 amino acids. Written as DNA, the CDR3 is TGTGCCAGCAGCCTAGCGAGGGAGGGCTATGAGCAGTTCTTC. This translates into CASSLAREGYEQFF.

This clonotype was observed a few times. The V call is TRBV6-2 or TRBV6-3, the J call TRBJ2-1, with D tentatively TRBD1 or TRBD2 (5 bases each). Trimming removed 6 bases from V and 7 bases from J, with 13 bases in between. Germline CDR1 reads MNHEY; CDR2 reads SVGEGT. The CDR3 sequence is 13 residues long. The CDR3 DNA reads TGTGCCAGCAGGGGGCCGGGGATAAATGAGCAGTTCTTC. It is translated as CASRGPGINEQFF.

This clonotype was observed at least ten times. CDR3 residues: CASSLLGTQFF. The DNA for the CDR3 is TGTGCCAGCAGCTTGCTAGGGACGCAGTTCTTC. The rearrangement links TRBV5-6 to TRBJ2-1; D may be TRBD1 or TRBD2 (5 bases each). Trimming shortened V by 1 base and J by 12 bases, and 8 bases separated the two germline ends. CDR3 length equals 11 residues. Germline loops: CDR1 SGHDT, CDR2 YYEEEE.

This CDR3 is CASSLGEDDTQYF. Here the CDR3 DNA reads TGTGCCAGCAGCTTAGGGGAGGATGATACGCAGTATTTT. This chain joins TRBV7-2 and TRBJ2-3, with D tentatively TRBD2 (6 bases). V lost 1 base and J 6 bases, leaving 8 bases between the germline ends. The CDR3 runs 13 residues. Germline values: CDR1 SGHTA, CDR2 FQGNSA.

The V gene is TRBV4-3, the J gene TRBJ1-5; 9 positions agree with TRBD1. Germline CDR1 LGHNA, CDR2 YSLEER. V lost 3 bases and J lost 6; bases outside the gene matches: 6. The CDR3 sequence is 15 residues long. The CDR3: CASSHGTGYTQPQHF. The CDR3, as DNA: TGCGCCAGCAGCCACGGGACAGGGTATACTCAGCCCCAGCATTTT.

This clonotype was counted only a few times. CDR3 loop: CASSLRTGVMNTEAFF. CDR3 nucleotides: TGCGCCAGCAGCCTGCGGACAGGAGTTATGAACACTGAAGCTTTCTTT. The V and J genes are TRBV5-1 and TRBJ1-1; TRBD1 agrees at 7 bases. CDR3 length equals 16 residues. Per germline, CDR1 SGHRS and CDR2 YFSETQ. V was pared by 4 bases and J by 0 bases, with 9 bases of the junction left unmatched.

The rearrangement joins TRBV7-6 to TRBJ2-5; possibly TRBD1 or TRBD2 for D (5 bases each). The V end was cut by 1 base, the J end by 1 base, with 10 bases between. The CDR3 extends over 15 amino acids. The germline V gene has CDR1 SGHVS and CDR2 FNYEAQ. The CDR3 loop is CASSLGGAVQETQYF. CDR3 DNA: TGTGCCAGCAGCTTAGGAGGGGCAGTCCAAGAGACCCAGTACTTC.

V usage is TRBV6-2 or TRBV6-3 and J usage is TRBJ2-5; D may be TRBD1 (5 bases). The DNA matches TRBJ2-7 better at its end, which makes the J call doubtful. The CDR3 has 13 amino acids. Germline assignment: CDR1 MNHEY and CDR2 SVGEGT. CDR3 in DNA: TGTGCCAGCAGCCGAGGACACCTCTACGAGCAGTACTTC. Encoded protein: CASSRGHLYEQYF.

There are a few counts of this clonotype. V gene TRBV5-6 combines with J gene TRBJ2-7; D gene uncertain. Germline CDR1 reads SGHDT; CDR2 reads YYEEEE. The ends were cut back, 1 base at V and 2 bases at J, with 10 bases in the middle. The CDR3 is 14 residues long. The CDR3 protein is CASSLRVSTYEQYF. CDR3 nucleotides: TGTGCCAGCAGCTTGAGGGTCTCTACCTACGAGCAGTACTTC.

CDR3 bases: TGTGCCAGCATCGTGTCGGCAGGCCAAGAGACCCAGTACTTC. It encodes CASIVSAGQETQYF. The V gene is TRBV7-9, the J gene TRBJ2-5; D is unresolved. Trimming took off 7 bases at V and 1 base at J, with 13 bases between the two ends. The CDR3 spans 14 residues. The germline gives CDR1 SEHNR, CDR2 FQNEAQ (reference sequence).

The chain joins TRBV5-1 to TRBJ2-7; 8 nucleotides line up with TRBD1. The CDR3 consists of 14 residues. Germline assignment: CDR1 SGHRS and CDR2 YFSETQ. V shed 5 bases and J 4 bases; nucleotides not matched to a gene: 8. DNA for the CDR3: TGCGCCAGCAGAGGTGGACAGGGCGGTTACGAGCAGTACTTC. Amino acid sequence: CASRGGQGGYEQYF.

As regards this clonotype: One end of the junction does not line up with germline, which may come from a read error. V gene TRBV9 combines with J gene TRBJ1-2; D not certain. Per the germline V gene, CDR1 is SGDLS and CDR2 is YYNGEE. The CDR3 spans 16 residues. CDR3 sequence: CASSVAASYSSYGHTF. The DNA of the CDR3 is TGTGCCAGCAGCGTAGCGGCCAGCTATTCTTCCTATGGCCACACCTTC.